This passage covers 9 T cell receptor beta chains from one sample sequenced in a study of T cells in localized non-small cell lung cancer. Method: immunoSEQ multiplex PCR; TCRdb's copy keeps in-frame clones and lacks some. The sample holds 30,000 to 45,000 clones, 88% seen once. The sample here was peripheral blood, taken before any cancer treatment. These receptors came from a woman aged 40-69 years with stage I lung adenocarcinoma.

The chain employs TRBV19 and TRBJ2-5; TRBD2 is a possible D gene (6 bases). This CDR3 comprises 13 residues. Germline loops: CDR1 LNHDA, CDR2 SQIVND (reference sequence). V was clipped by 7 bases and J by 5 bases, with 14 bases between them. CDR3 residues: CASTSGGPETQYF. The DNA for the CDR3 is TGTGCCAGTACCTCCGGAGGGCCCGAGACCCAGTACTTC. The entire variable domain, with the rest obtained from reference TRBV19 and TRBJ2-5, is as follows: DGGITQSPKYLFRKEGQNVTLSCEQNLNHDAMYWYRQDPGQGLRLIYYSQIVNDFQKGDIAEGYSVSREKKESFPLTVTSAQKNPTAFYLCASTSGGPETQYFGPGTRLLVL.

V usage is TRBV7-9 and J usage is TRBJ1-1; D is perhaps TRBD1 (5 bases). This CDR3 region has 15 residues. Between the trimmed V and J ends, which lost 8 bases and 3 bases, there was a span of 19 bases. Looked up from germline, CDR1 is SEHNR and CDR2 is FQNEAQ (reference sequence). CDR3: CASGKGVGRDTEAFF. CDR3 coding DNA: TGTGCCAGCGGAAAAGGGGTCGGGAGGGACACTGAAGCTTTCTTT.

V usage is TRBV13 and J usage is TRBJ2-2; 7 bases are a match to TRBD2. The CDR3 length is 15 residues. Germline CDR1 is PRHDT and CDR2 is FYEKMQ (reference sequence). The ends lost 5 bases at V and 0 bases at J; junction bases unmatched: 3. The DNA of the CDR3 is TGTGCCAGCAGCCTGGGGGGGTCGAACACCGGGGAGCTGTTTTTT. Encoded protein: CASSLGGSNTGELFF.

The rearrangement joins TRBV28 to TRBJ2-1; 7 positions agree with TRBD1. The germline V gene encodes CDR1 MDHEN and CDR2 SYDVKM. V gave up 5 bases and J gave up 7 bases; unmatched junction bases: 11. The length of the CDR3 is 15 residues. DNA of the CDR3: TGTGCCAGCAGTCTCTTGGGACAGTTTGGGAATGAGCAGTTCTTC. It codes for CASSLLGQFGNEQFF.

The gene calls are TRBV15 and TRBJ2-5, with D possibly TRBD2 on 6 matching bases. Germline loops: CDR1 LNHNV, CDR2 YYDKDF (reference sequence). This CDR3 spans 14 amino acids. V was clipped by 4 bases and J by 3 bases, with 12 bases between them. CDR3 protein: CATSKRSGEETQYF. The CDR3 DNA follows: TGTGCCACCAGCAAGCGGTCGGGAGAAGAGACCCAGTACTTC.

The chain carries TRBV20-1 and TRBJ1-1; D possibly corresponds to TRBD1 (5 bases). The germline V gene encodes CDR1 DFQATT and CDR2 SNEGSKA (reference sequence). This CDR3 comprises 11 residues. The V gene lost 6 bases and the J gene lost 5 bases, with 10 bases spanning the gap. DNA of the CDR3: TGCAGTGCCCCGACAGAGACTGAAGCTTTCTTT. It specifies CSAPTETEAFF.

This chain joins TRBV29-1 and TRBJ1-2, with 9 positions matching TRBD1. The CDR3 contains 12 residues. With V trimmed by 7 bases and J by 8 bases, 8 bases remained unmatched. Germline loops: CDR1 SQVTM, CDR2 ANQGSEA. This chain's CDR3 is CSAEGQGRGYTF. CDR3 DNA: TGCAGCGCTGAGGGACAGGGTCGAGGCTACACCTTC.

The CDR3 spells CASNTGGTEAFF. In nucleotides, the CDR3 is TGTGCCAGCAATACAGGGGGGACTGAAGCTTTCTTT. The chain couples TRBV19 to TRBJ1-1; 8 nucleotides agree with TRBD1. Germline V gives CDR1 LNHDA, CDR2 SQIVND (reference sequence). CDR3 size: 12 residues. Germline trimming cut 9 bases from V and 5 bases from J; bases unmatched to any gene: 5.

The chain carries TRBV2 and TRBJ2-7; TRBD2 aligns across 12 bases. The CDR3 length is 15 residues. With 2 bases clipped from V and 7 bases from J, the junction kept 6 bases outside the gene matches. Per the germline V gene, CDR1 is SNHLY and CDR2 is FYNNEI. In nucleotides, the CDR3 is TGTGCCAGCAGTGAAAGACTAGCGGGAGCGAGGGAGCAGTACTTC. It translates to CASSERLAGAREQYF. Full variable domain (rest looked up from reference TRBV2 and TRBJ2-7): EPEVTQTPSHQVTQMGQEVILRCVPISNHLYFYWYRQILGQKVEFLVSFYNNEISEKSEIFDDQFSVERPDGSNFTLKIRSTKLEDSAMYFCASSERLAGAREQYFGPGTRLTVT.